The TCR beta chain described here comes from a study of shared clonotypes between healthy human individuals. The CDR3 is made up of 15 amino acids. The ends were cut back, 6 bases at V and 4 bases at J, with 16 bases in the middle. CDR1 MNHNY and CDR2 SVGAGI come from the germline V gene (reference sequence). Measured with immunoSEQ multiplex PCR; TCRdb has only the in-frame clones, and not every one. This sample has roughly 1.4 million clones, with 98% found just once. The clonotype comes from a man younger than 40 in good health. The chain recombines TRBV6-6 with TRBJ1-3, with D tentatively TRBD1 (6 bases). Material for sequencing was naive CD4+ T cells sorted from blood. Subset described: CD45RA+ positively selected. CDR3 in DNA: TGTGCCAGCAGAACTACAGGGTTTGTCGGAAACACCATATATTTT. Translating it yields CASRTTGFVGNTIYF.